These T cell receptor beta chains were read from a single sample in a study of blood T cell repertoires in COVID-19. Measured with immunoSEQ multiplex PCR; TCRdb has only the in-frame clones, and not every one. This sample has about 76,000 clones, with 90% found just once. The sample taken for sequencing was peripheral blood. All receptors come from a man aged 50 or older with acute or convalescent COVID-19. The CDR3 runs from the conserved cysteine through the conserved F or W. The order of the fields is CDR3 protein, V gene, J gene.

CASSHHSGRAPDTQYF	TRBV4-1	TRBJ2-3
CASSLFGLAGGSYNEQFF	TRBV27	TRBJ2-1
CAGGTGTYTGELFF	TRBV4-1	TRBJ2-2
CASSFRGGNTIYF	TRBV12-3/TRBV12-4	TRBJ1-3
CASSLTSGGLRTDTQYF	TRBV7-9	TRBJ2-3
CASSETGLEQFF	TRBV9	TRBJ2-1
CASSSAGTDIPGTDGYTF	TRBV7-2	TRBJ1-2
CASSQGGLAAYNEQFF	TRBV7-8	TRBJ2-1
CANGRGEGEQFF	TRBV5-4	TRBJ2-1
CASSPTGNTEAFF	TRBV7-3	TRBJ1-1
CASSFSFGELFF	TRBV6-5	TRBJ2-2
CSAPGGNTGELFF	TRBV29-1	TRBJ2-2
CSVVGGSRVGTDTQYF	TRBV29-1	TRBJ2-3
CASSYSASGNEQFF	TRBV6-5	TRBJ2-1
CASSSPGQSYEQYF	TRBV28	TRBJ2-7
CATGSSPGQKNPYEQYF	TRBV24-1	TRBJ2-7
CASRIQGLATYEQYF	TRBV27	TRBJ2-7
CASSGGLAGNYEQYF	TRBV5-1	TRBJ2-7
CASSLAGGYNEQFF	TRBV7-9	TRBJ2-1
CASSQGGQGAGETQYF	TRBV7-2	TRBJ2-5
CASSLRPGQTGGGGGELFF	TRBV6-2/TRBV6-3	TRBJ2-2
CAIGGLAGATDTQYF	TRBV10-3	TRBJ2-3
CSAQGKPYEQYF	TRBV29-1	TRBJ2-7
CASSPPGTSVGETQYF	TRBV11-2	TRBJ2-5
CASSISGRYNEQFF	TRBV19	TRBJ2-1
CASSEGGGATKNIQYF	TRBV6-1	TRBJ2-4
CASSFRGSSTDTQYF	TRBV7-6	TRBJ2-3
CASSGTGTSTDTQYF	TRBV19	TRBJ2-3
CASSSGQGRSGYTF	TRBV7-6	TRBJ1-2
CASSGNGLAGVETQYF	TRBV5-1	TRBJ2-5
CASSQPGAGQGWNEQFF	TRBV4-2	TRBJ2-1
CASSLGQGIDTQYF	TRBV7-3	TRBJ2-3
CASSQDRRGVGELFF	TRBV4-3	TRBJ2-2
CASKPGQGMFGDTGNTIYF	TRBV11-2	TRBJ1-3
CASRGTEGTEAFF	TRBV19	TRBJ1-1
CASSLRGGPNYGYTF	TRBV7-3	TRBJ1-2
CASSLIQGSNEQFF	TRBV5-5	TRBJ2-1
CAIRGGEQYEQYF	TRBV10-3	TRBJ2-7
CATEQAGADNEQFF	TRBV3-1/TRBV3-2	TRBJ2-1
CASSSPQSTEAFF	TRBV6-5	TRBJ1-1
CASTSGRVSSYEQYF	TRBV6-4	TRBJ2-7
CASSLQGSTGELFF	TRBV5-1	TRBJ2-2
CASSLETGGFNSPLHF	TRBV11-2	TRBJ1-6
CASSYSSGSGANVLTF	TRBV6-5	TRBJ2-6
CASSPTGVYGYTF	TRBV5-8	TRBJ1-2